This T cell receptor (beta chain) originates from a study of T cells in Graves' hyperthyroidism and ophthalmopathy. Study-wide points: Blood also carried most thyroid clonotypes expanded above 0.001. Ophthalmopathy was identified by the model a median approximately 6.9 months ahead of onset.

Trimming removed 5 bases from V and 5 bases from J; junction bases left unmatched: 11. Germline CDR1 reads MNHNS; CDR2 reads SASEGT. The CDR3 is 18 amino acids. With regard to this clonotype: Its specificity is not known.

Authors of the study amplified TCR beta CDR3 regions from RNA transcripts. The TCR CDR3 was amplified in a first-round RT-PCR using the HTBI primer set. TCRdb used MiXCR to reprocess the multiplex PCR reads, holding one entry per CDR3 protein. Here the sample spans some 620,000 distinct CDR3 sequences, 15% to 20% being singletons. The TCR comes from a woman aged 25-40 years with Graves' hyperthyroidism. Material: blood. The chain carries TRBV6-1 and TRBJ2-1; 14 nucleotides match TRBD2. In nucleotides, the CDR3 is TGTGCCAGCAGTCCTCCCCGGAGACTAGCGGGAGGGAACAATGAGCAGTTCTTC. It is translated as CASSPPRRLAGGNNEQFF.